This passage covers 25 T cell receptor beta chains from one sample sequenced in a study of cytomegalovirus exposure and HLA in healthy donors. Profiling relied on immunoSEQ multiplex PCR, and the TCRdb table lists in-frame clones only, not all of them. The repertoire holds fewer than 120,000 clones, with over 75% as singletons. Sequenced material: PBMCs. These receptors all come from a woman younger than 45 in good health and CMV-seropositive.

This clone was counted only a few times. J is TRBJ1-3 and V is TRBV5-4, with D perhaps matching TRBD1 (5 bases). The CDR3 sequence is 17 residues long. Germline assignment: CDR1 SGHNT and CDR2 YYREEE (reference sequence). Trimming stripped 0 bases from V and 3 bases from J, with 16 bases between. As DNA, the CDR3 is TGTGCCAGCAGCTTGGGAGGCGGGGCCCACTTTGGAAACACCATATATTTT. It is translated as CASSLGGGAHFGNTIYF.

The genes are TRBV19 and TRBJ2-7; 8 bases line up with TRBD1. The CDR3 runs to 16 residues. Per the germline V gene, CDR1 is LNHDA and CDR2 is SQIVND (reference sequence). Germline trimming cut 6 bases from V and 7 bases from J; bases unmatched to any gene: 17. The CDR3 nucleotides are TGTGCCAGTAGCCCCGGCCAGGGGGCCCGATCCCGGGAGCAGTACTTC. Translating gives CASSPGQGARSREQYF.

This clone was counted once. The chain carries TRBV7-9 and TRBJ2-7, with D perhaps matching TRBD2 (5 bases). CDR3 length equals 16 residues. Trimming pared 8 bases from V and 6 bases from J, leaving 26 bases between. The germline V gene encodes CDR1 SEHNR and CDR2 FQNEAQ (reference sequence). CDR3 protein: CASSSKPASRASEQYF. DNA of the CDR3: TGTGCCAGCTCATCAAAGCCGGCTAGCCGGGCGTCCGAGCAGTACTTC.

This clone was counted a single time. The chain joins TRBV27 to TRBJ1-4; 8 positions match TRBD1. The germline CDR1 and CDR2 sequences are MNHEY and SMNVEV (reference sequence). The CDR3 consists of 15 residues. The J segment lost 2 bases and the V segment lost 3 bases, leaving 2 bases of the junction unmatched. The CDR3 region has the DNA TGTGCCAGCAGTTTGACAGGGGCGACTAATGAAAAACTGTTTTTT. Encoded protein: CASSLTGATNEKLFF.

The V gene is TRBV28, the J gene TRBJ1-1; TRBD1 might be the D (5 bases). The CDR3 length is 16 residues. V was trimmed by 1 base and J by 3 bases, leaving 15 bases between them. CDR1 and CDR2 (germline): MDHEN, SYDVKM. CDR3 in DNA: TGTGCCAGCAGTTTATTACGGGGACCGGGGGACACTGAAGCTTTCTTT. Translating it yields CASSLLRGPGDTEAFF.

J is TRBJ1-1 and V is TRBV6-5; no reliable D call. The CDR3 spans 13 residues. V lost 2 bases and J lost 0, with 4 bases in between. Germline V gene sequence: CDR1 MNHEY, CDR2 SVGAGI. The CDR3 DNA follows: TGTGCCAGCAGTTACGGCATGAACACTGAAGCTTTCTTT. This gives the protein CASSYGMNTEAFF.

The rearrangement joins TRBV18 to TRBJ1-3, with 9 bases that match TRBD1. Unmatched junction bases numbered 6, after V lost 3 bases and J lost 0 bases. Looked up from germline, CDR1 is KGHSH and CDR2 is LQKENI. The CDR3 is made up of 17 amino acids. The CDR3 DNA sequence: TGTGCCAGCTCACCGATTGACAGGGGGTTCTCTGGAAACACCATATATTTT. This gives the protein CASSPIDRGFSGNTIYF.

The V and J genes are TRBV4-3 and TRBJ1-2; D call uncertain. The CDR3 sequence is 14 residues long. Germline V gene sequence: CDR1 LGHNA, CDR2 YSLEER. The V gene lost 0 bases and the J gene lost 4 bases, with 9 bases spanning the gap. CDR3 bases: TGCGCCAGCAGCCAAGATGGGCGAGCCTATGGCTACACCTTC. As protein: CASSQDGRAYGYTF.

V and J are TRBV7-9 and TRBJ2-5; possible D gene TRBD2, 6 bases. Trimming left V 6 bases short and J 2 bases short, with 16 bases between. This CDR3 is 15 amino acids long. The germline CDR1 and CDR2 sequences are SEHNR and FQNEAQ (reference sequence). In DNA form, the CDR3 reads TGTGCCAGCAGTCCCGGGCGGGACGCACAAGAGACCCAGTACTTC. Translation gives CASSPGRDAQETQYF.

This clone appeared a few times. This chain links TRBV2 with TRBJ2-3; 8 nucleotides match TRBD1. Germline V gives CDR1 SNHLY, CDR2 FYNNEI. CDR3 size: 12 residues. V shed 11 bases, J shed 4 bases, and the junction held 5 bases outside the gene matches. CDR3 nucleotide sequence: TGTGCCGGTGACAGGGGACCAGATACGCAGTATTTT. It yields the protein CAGDRGPDTQYF.

The J gene is TRBJ2-1, the V gene TRBV9, with 13 positions matching TRBD2. Germline V CDR1 and CDR2: SGDLS, YYNGEE. The V segment lost 0 bases and the J segment 6 bases; nucleotides outside the gene matches: 3. CDR3 length: 16 residues. The CDR3 DNA reads as TGTGCCAGCAGCGTAGGGACTAGCGGGAGACTCAATGAGCAGTTCTTC. It specifies CASSVGTSGRLNEQFF.

This sequence joins TRBV4-3 and TRBJ2-3; D unclear. Germline CDR1 reads LGHNA; CDR2 reads YSLEER. V lost 0 bases and J lost 1, with 11 bases in between. This CDR3 comprises 16 residues. CDR3 sequence (DNA): TGCGCCAGCAGCCAAGATGCACTACGCCGCACAGATACGCAGTATTTT. It specifies CASSQDALRRTDTQYF.

The chain combines TRBV6-1 with TRBJ2-7; D is undetermined. Between the trimmed V and J ends, which lost 6 bases and 2 bases, there was a span of 14 bases. The CDR3 is 14 residues long. The germline gives CDR1 MNHNS, CDR2 SASEGT. DNA for the CDR3: TGTGCCAGCAGCCCTACGACTGCAACCTACGAGCAGTACTTC. Protein: CASSPTTATYEQYF.

The gene calls are TRBV27 and TRBJ2-5; 7 bases are shared with TRBD2. Losses at the gene ends were 6 bases for V and 3 bases for J; bases not matched to a gene: 4. The CDR3 totals 13 residues. CDR1 MNHEY and CDR2 SMNVEV come from the germline V gene (reference sequence). CDR3 sequence (DNA): TGTGCCAGCAGAGCCAGCGGGAAAGAGACCCAGTACTTC. Amino acid sequence: CASRASGKETQYF.

Details on this clone: Different DNA sequences within this sample yield the same CDR3. The V gene is TRBV27, the J gene TRBJ2-3; the D is unclear. Germline V gene lookup returns CDR1 MNHEY and CDR2 SMNVEV (reference sequence). Trimming shortened V by 3 bases and J by 0 bases, and 4 bases separated the two germline ends. The CDR3 is made up of 13 amino acids. The DNA for the CDR3 is TGTGCCAGCAGTTTCCTTAGCACAGATACGCAGTATTTT. Its protein is CASSFLSTDTQYF.

The chain couples TRBV15 to TRBJ2-5, with D possibly being TRBD1 (5 bases). Trimming took off 2 bases at V and 9 bases at J, with 19 bases between the two ends. This CDR3 spans 15 amino acids. The germline V gene has CDR1 LNHNV and CDR2 YYDKDF (reference sequence). The CDR3 protein is CATSRKKVQAGAQYF. In nucleotides, the CDR3 is TGTGCCACCAGCAGAAAGAAGGTACAGGCCGGCGCCCAGTACTTC.

The genes are TRBV6-5 and TRBJ2-7; 11 bases are a match to TRBD2. This CDR3 region has 15 residues. In germline, CDR1 is MNHEY, CDR2 SVGAGI. V lost 6 bases and J lost 5; bases outside the gene matches: 9. The chain's CDR3 is CASRPGTSGWDEQYF. CDR3 in DNA: TGTGCCAGCAGACCCGGGACTAGCGGCTGGGACGAGCAGTACTTC.

The chain uses TRBV7-6 and TRBJ2-2; 11 nucleotides line up with TRBD2. The CDR3 covers 17 residues. J gave up 4 bases and V 5 bases, and 9 bases lay outside the gene matches. CDR1 and CDR2 (germline): SGHVS, FNYEAQ. CDR3 protein: CASSTPLAGAPTGELFF. CDR3 sequence (DNA): TGTGCCAGCAGCACCCCACTAGCGGGAGCCCCCACCGGGGAGCTGTTTTTT. Combining the CDR3 with reference TRBV7-6 and TRBJ2-2 gives the whole variable domain GAGVSQSPRYKVTKRGQDVALRCDPISGHVSLYWYRQALGQGPEFLTYFNYEAQQDKSGLPNDRFSAERPEGSISTLTIQRTEQRDSAMYRCASSTPLAGAPTGELFFGEGSRLTVL.

The V gene is TRBV5-6, the J gene TRBJ1-2, with D possibly matching TRBD1 (6 bases). The CDR3 length is 15 residues. The V end was cut by 4 bases, the J end by 3 bases, with 16 bases between. Germline CDR1 reads SGHDT; CDR2 reads YYEEEE. The CDR3 sequence: CASSGGQKIDYGYTF. The CDR3 DNA follows: TGTGCCAGCAGCGGGGGCCAGAAGATAGACTATGGCTACACCTTC.

V gene TRBV29-1 combines with J gene TRBJ2-1, with 12 bases that match TRBD1. The germline gives CDR1 SQVTM, CDR2 ANQGSEA. With V trimmed by 4 bases and J by 0 bases, 7 bases remained unmatched. This CDR3 region has 17 residues. For the CDR3, the DNA is TGCAGCGTTGGGGGGACAGGGGGCCTGGTCTCCTACAATGAGCAGTTCTTC. This sequence encodes CSVGGTGGLVSYNEQFF.

The V gene is TRBV5-6, the J gene TRBJ2-7, with 11 bases identical to TRBD2. CDR1 and CDR2 (germline): SGHDT, YYEEEE. Trimming at V came to 4 bases and at J to 6 bases, leaving 12 bases not matched to a gene. This CDR3 contains 16 residues. The CDR3 spells CASSRTTSGSLAEQYF. The CDR3 bases are TGTGCCAGCAGCCGAACCACTAGCGGGAGTCTGGCCGAGCAGTACTTC.

The rearrangement uses TRBV28 and TRBJ1-1, with D possibly matching TRBD1 (6 bases). Trimming left V 5 bases short and J 4 bases short, with 17 bases between. From germline, CDR1 is MDHEN and CDR2 SYDVKM. This CDR3 has 15 residues. This chain's CDR3 is CASSPQRGAGTEAFF. In DNA, the CDR3 is TGTGCCAGCAGTCCCCAGCGGGGGGCGGGCACTGAAGCTTTCTTT.

The chain carries TRBV7-2 and TRBJ1-3, with a possible D match to TRBD1 (6 bases). V was pared by 1 base and J by 3 bases, with 13 bases between. The germline V gene encodes CDR1 SGHTA and CDR2 FQGNSA. The CDR3 has 16 amino acids. The CDR3 spells CASSLGRGRGGNTIYF. As DNA, the CDR3 is TGTGCCAGCAGCTTAGGGCGCGGCAGGGGTGGAAACACCATATATTTT.

This rearrangement joins TRBV9 to TRBJ2-7, with a possible D match to TRBD2 (6 bases). Germline CDR1 reads SGDLS; CDR2 reads YYNGEE. This CDR3 is built from 15 residues. Trimming shortened V by 0 bases and J by 3 bases, and 13 bases separated the two germline ends. The CDR3 loop is CASSVAAGGGYEQYF. DNA of the CDR3: TGTGCCAGCAGCGTAGCGGCTGGGGGAGGCTACGAGCAGTACTTC.

V is TRBV11-2 and J is TRBJ1-1; D might be TRBD1 (5 bases). The germline gives CDR1 SGHAT, CDR2 FQNNGV. The CDR3 has 14 amino acids. V was pared by 6 bases and J by 0 bases, with 11 bases between. The CDR3 is CASSLQVLNTEAFF. As DNA, the CDR3 is TGTGCCAGCAGTTTACAGGTTCTGAACACTGAAGCTTTCTTT.